A selection of T cell receptor beta chains follows, all from one sample in a study of identical twins. TCRdb re-analysed the 5' RACE reads in MiXCR, keeping a single row per CDR3 protein. The sample holds 200,000 to 250,000 distinct CDR3 sequences; roughly 13% are singletons and the top ten take 3.5% to 5%. This same sample was also part of a study on yellow fever vaccine responses in identical twins.

Sequenced input: memory (CD45RO+) T cells sorted from blood. Receptors originate from a young woman in good health. Each CDR3 is given with its conserved first and last residue. A D gene is named only where the DNA matches it firmly. Size is stated for part of the rows, as once, few or many counts, or as a class when the clone is expanded.

D gene	V gene	J gene	clone size	CDR3 DNA	CDR3 protein
TRBD2	TRBV7-2	TRBJ2-7	.	TGTGCCAGCAGCACGGGACTAGCGGGAGGCCTCTCCTACGAGCAGTACTTC	CASSTGLAGGLSYEQYF
TRBD2	TRBV28	TRBJ2-5	.	TGTGCCAGCAGGAAAGCGGGAGTTCATGGGGAGACCCAGTACTTC	CASRKAGVHGETQYF
.	TRBV12-3/TRBV12-4	TRBJ2-1	many	TGTGCCAGCAGTTCCGAATCGGGGGAAGTCGATGAGCAGTTCTTC	CASSSESGEVDEQFF
.	TRBV11-2	TRBJ2-3	few	TGTGCCAGCAGCTTACGAGGTGGGGGGGGCCACACAGATACGCAGTATTTT	CASSLRGGGGHTDTQYF
.	TRBV11-2	TRBJ1-6	.	TGTGCCAGCAGCCCCCGGACAGCCAATTCACCCCTCCACTTT	CASSPRTANSPLHF
.	TRBV28	TRBJ2-3	few	TGTGCCAGCAGTCCTCACGGGACATGGGCAACAGATACGCAGTATTTT	CASSPHGTWATDTQYF
.	TRBV20-1	TRBJ1-2	few	TGCAGTGCTCGACCGAGTAACTATGGCTACACCTTC	CSARPSNYGYTF
.	TRBV11-2	TRBJ2-3	few	TGTGCCAGCAGCTCAAAACTAGCTAGGACGGATACGCAGTATTTT	CASSSKLARTDTQYF
.	TRBV19	TRBJ2-4	.	TGTGCCAGTAGTATAGGATCCAAAAACATTCAGTACTTC	CASSIGSKNIQYF
.	TRBV27	TRBJ2-3	.	TGTGCCAGCAGTTTATTGGGGGGCCCAACAGATACGCAGTATTTT	CASSLLGGPTDTQYF
TRBD2	TRBV5-1	TRBJ2-1	many	TGCGCCAGCAGCTTGGTGACTAGCGGGGGCTCCTACAATGAGCAGTTCTTC	CASSLVTSGGSYNEQFF
.	TRBV27	TRBJ2-2	.	TGTGCCAGCAGTTTAGGGTCCGGGGGCGGGACCGGGGAGCTGTTTTTT	CASSLGSGGGTGELFF
TRBD1	TRBV2	TRBJ2-3	few	TGTGCCAGCAGTGAAGTTTCGACAGGGCTCGGTACGCAGTATTTT	CASSEVSTGLGTQYF
.	TRBV11-2	TRBJ1-1	.	TGTGCCAGCCTTGGACTTGGGGTAGCGAACACTGAAGCTTTCTTT	CASLGLGVANTEAFF
TRBD2	TRBV7-9	TRBJ2-1	.	TGTGCCAGCGAACGGTTCAGCGGGGGGGGGACCCATGAGCAGTTCTTC	CASERFSGGGTHEQFF